This is a list of T cell receptor beta chains from one sample in a study of blood T cell repertoires in COVID-19. Repertoires were generated with immunoSEQ multiplex PCR, while TCRdb's copy carries only in-frame clones and drops some. The sample shows around 330,000 clones, over 75% of them seen only once. Sequencing was performed on PBMCs or T cells enriched from blood (not recorded which). These receptors were taken from a woman between 40 and 50 years old who had recovered from COVID-19. CDR3s include the opening cysteine and the closing phenylalanine or tryptophan. A D gene is named only where the DNA matches it firmly. A row's size may be missing; if present it is once, few, many or a size class.

len | j_gene | v_gene | d_gene | abundance | CDR3aa | CDR3nt
15 | TRBJ1-1 | TRBV5-1 | TRBD1 | - | CASSAEAQGKTEAFF | TGCGCCAGCAGCGCGGAGGCACAGGGGAAAACTGAAGCTTTCTTT
14 | TRBJ1-5 | TRBV5-8 | - | - | CASSTGHFNQPQHF | TGTGCCAGCAGCACCGGACACTTCAATCAGCCCCAGCATTTT
17 | TRBJ2-1 | TRBV6-2/TRBV6-3 | TRBD2 | - | CASSYSKGKRGRDEQFF | TGTGCCAGCAGTTACTCGAAGGGGAAGCGGGGACGGGATGAGCAGTTCTTC
14 | TRBJ2-5 | TRBV6-5 | - | once | CASTTPRDQQTQYF | TGTGCCAGCACCACCCCGAGGGATCAACAGACCCAGTACTTC
15 | TRBJ1-5 | TRBV2 | - | once | CASSKGRVSNQPQHF | TGTGCCAGCAGCAAAGGGAGGGTGAGCAATCAGCCCCAGCATTTT
17 | TRBJ1-5 | TRBV7-9 | - | few | CASSPLGGARPNQPQHF | TGTGCCAGCAGCCCCTTAGGGGGGGCTAGACCCAATCAGCCCCAGCATTTT
17 | TRBJ1-1 | TRBV18 | - | - | CASSPPFGGSENTEAFF | TGTGCCAGCTCACCACCGTTCGGAGGGTCTGAGAACACTGAAGCTTTCTTT
14 | TRBJ2-7 | TRBV28 | - | - | CASSPTQGHYEQYF | TGTGCCAGCAGCCCTACACAGGGCCACTACGAGCAGTACTTC
16 | TRBJ1-2 | TRBV7-2 | - | - | CASSLLDRLPPYGYTF | TGTGCCAGCAGCTTACTAGACAGGCTGCCCCCCTATGGCTACACCTTC
13 | TRBJ1-3 | TRBV7-9 | - | - | CASRGTSGNTIYF | TGTGCCAGCCGCGGGACTTCAGGAAACACCATATATTTT
14 | TRBJ2-4 | TRBV10-2 | TRBD2 | - | CASSVRLAGDIQYF | TGCGCCAGCAGTGTACGTCTAGCGGGGGACATTCAGTACTTC
18 | TRBJ2-2 | TRBV2 | TRBD1 | - | CASSGAGGVVVRTGELFF | TGTGCCAGCAGTGGGGCAGGGGGCGTAGTAGTGAGGACCGGGGAGCTGTTTTTT
15 | TRBJ1-3 | TRBV27 | - | - | CASRQTGFSGNTIYF | TGTGCCAGCCGGCAAACAGGTTTCTCTGGAAACACCATATATTTT
19 | TRBJ2-1 | TRBV7-9 | TRBD2 | - | CASSLISRGAESSYNEQFF | TGTGCCAGCAGCTTAATTTCGCGGGGGGCGGAAAGCTCCTACAATGAGCAGTTCTTC
15 | TRBJ1-2 | TRBV4-3 | - | - | CASSQSIRSLGGYTF | TGCGCCAGCAGCCAATCCATACGGAGCCTAGGAGGCTACACCTTC
12 | TRBJ2-5 | TRBV29-1 | TRBD2 | - | CSVRTSGGTQYF | TGCAGCGTCCGGACTAGCGGGGGGACCCAGTACTTC
15 | TRBJ2-7 | TRBV15 | - | - | CATSRERTDSYEQYF | TGTGCCACCAGCAGAGAGCGGACTGACTCCTACGAGCAGTACTTC
13 | TRBJ2-1 | TRBV10-2 | - | - | CASSEILGGEQFF | TGCGCCAGCAGTGAGATCCTCGGCGGGGAGCAGTTCTTC
15 | TRBJ1-3 | TRBV11-3 | - | - | CASTSEQQTGNTIYF | TGTGCCAGCACCTCGGAGCAGCAAACTGGAAACACCATATATTTT
12 | TRBJ1-2 | TRBV30 | TRBD1 | once | CAWSATGSGYTF | TGTGCCTGGAGCGCGACAGGGAGTGGCTACACCTTC
13 | TRBJ2-2 | TRBV28 | - | few | CAAHRGNTGELFF | TGTGCCGCTCATAGGGGCAACACCGGGGAGCTGTTTTTT
16 | TRBJ1-5 | TRBV28 | - | - | CASIVRPVRACQPQHF | TGTGCCAGCATCGTTCGACCCGTCAGGGCTTGTCAGCCCCAGCATTTT
14 | TRBJ1-5 | TRBV2 | - | - | CASSDSGGGQPQHF | TGTGCCAGCAGTGACTCGGGGGGTGGTCAGCCCCAGCATTTT
16 | TRBJ1-6 | TRBV30 | TRBD1 | - | CAWSVRGQGASSPLHF | TGTGCCTGGAGTGTAAGGGGACAGGGGGCAAGCTCACCCCTCCACTTT
12 | TRBJ1-2 | TRBV6-5 | - | - | CASNGQNYGYTF | TGTGCCAGCAACGGACAGAACTATGGCTACACCTTC
13 | TRBJ1-3 | TRBV3-1/TRBV3-2 | - | - | CASSPVSGNTIYF | TGTGCCAGCAGCCCCGTATCGGGAAACACCATATATTTT
15 | TRBJ1-2 | TRBV19 | TRBD1 | - | CASSPTGEGNYGYTF | TGTGCCAGTAGCCCGACAGGGGAGGGAAACTATGGCTACACCTTC
14 | TRBJ1-5 | TRBV9 | - | - | CASSVGGELQPQHF | TGTGCCAGCAGCGTAGGAGGTGAGCTTCAGCCCCAGCATTTT
13 | TRBJ1-2 | TRBV11-2 | TRBD1 | - | CASSSTGNYGYTF | TGTGCCAGCAGCTCGACAGGGAACTATGGCTACACCTTC
15 | TRBJ1-5 | TRBV7-8 | - | few | CASSSLQGANQPQHF | TGTGCCAGCAGCTCCCTCCAAGGGGCGAATCAGCCCCAGCATTTT
13 | TRBJ2-7 | TRBV6-5 | - | - | CASSYDGTYEQYF | TGTGCCAGCAGTTACGACGGGACCTACGAGCAGTACTTC